This TCR beta chain comes out of a study of blood T cell repertoires in COVID-19. Study-wide context: In each case, the material was cDNA or gDNA derived from T cells, B-cell-depleted T cells, or PBMCs.

Germline loops: CDR1 ENHRY, CDR2 SYGVKD. With V trimmed by 7 bases and J by 0 bases, 8 bases remained unmatched. This CDR3 region has 16 residues. Using immunoSEQ multiplex PCR, the repertoire was profiled, and TCRdb retains in-frame clones only, with some absent. The data show approximately 200,000 clones, less than 90% seen once. People in the exposed group encountered a COVID-19 case within 2 weeks before entering the study. This sequence originates from a woman in her 30s who had been exposed to COVID-19. Sequenced input: PBMCs or T cells enriched from blood (not recorded which). The chain carries TRBV10-3 and TRBJ2-3; 9 nucleotides align to TRBD1. The CDR3 DNA reads as TGTGCCATCAAGAACACAGGGGGCTCGAGCACAGATACGCAGTATTTT. Residues: CAIKNTGGSSTDTQYF.